A single sample is the source of the 13 T cell receptor beta chains below, sequenced in a study of blood T cell repertoires in COVID-19. Method: immunoSEQ multiplex PCR; TCRdb's copy keeps in-frame clones and lacks some. This table has roughly 300,000 clones, around nine tenths appearing once. The sequenced sample was peripheral blood. These receptors came from a woman aged 25 to 39 with COVID-19, enrolled during active disease.

The chain has TRBV19 and TRBJ1-4; D not resolved. The CDR3 is made up of 14 amino acids. CDR1 is LNHDA, CDR2 SQIVND, per germline (reference sequence). V was pared by 0 bases and J by 13 bases, with 15 bases between. This CDR3 reads CASSIDPTVGGLFF. Here the CDR3 DNA reads TGTGCCAGTAGTATAGATCCGACGGTCGGAGGACTGTTTTTT.

The chain is built from TRBV5-1 and TRBJ2-3; TRBD2 is a possible D gene (6 bases). This CDR3 has 15 residues. V was cut by 0 bases and J by 2 bases, with 10 bases left in between. From germline, CDR1 is SGHRS and CDR2 YFSETQ. DNA of the CDR3: TGCGCCAGCAGCTTGGGGCGGGGTTCCACAGATACGCAGTATTTT. It is translated as CASSLGRGSTDTQYF.

The gene calls are TRBV9 and TRBJ1-5; D gene ambiguous. The CDR3 has 15 residues. Germline V gene data show CDR1 as SGDLS and CDR2 as YYNGEE. Trimming cost V 0 bases and J 4 bases, with 11 bases left between them. The CDR3 DNA reads as TGTGCCAGCAGCGTAGGGAATTCGGGAAATCAGCCCCAGCATTTT. Translated: CASSVGNSGNQPQHF.

This rearrangement joins TRBV5-1 to TRBJ1-3; D is ambiguous. Trimming shortened V by 0 bases and J by 0 bases, and 10 bases separated the two germline ends. Germline lookup yields CDR1 SGHRS and CDR2 YFSETQ. This CDR3 comprises 16 residues. The CDR3, as DNA: TGCGCCAGCAGCTTGGCCCCTGAGGGCTCTGGAAACACCATATATTTT. As protein: CASSLAPEGSGNTIYF.

This clone has a handful of counts. The V and J genes are TRBV10-2 and TRBJ2-5, with D possibly being TRBD1 (5 bases). This CDR3 has 11 amino acids. Germline assignment: CDR1 WSHSY and CDR2 SAAADI. Trimming shortened V by 7 bases and J by 4 bases, and 7 bases separated the two germline ends. The CDR3 protein is CASKRGETQYF. CDR3 nucleotides: TGCGCCAGCAAAAGGGGAGAGACCCAGTACTTC.

As to this clone: The sample carries other DNA sequences with the same CDR3. The chain is built from TRBV3-1 (or the pseudogene TRBV3-2) and TRBJ2-5; the D is unclear. The CDR3 spans 14 residues. The germline V gene has CDR1 LGHDT and CDR2 YNNKEL (reference sequence). Between the trimmed V and J ends, which lost 1 base and 0 bases, there was a span of 6 bases. CDR3 DNA sequence: TGTGCCAGCAGCCAAGGAGGTAACCAAGAGACCCAGTACTTC. This codes for CASSQGGNQETQYF.

V usage is TRBV3-1 (or the pseudogene TRBV3-2) and J usage is TRBJ2-5, with a tentative D call TRBD1 (5 bases). The CDR3 is made up of 17 amino acids. V lost 0 bases and J lost 2, with 16 bases in between. CDR1 is LGHDT, CDR2 YNNKEL, per germline (reference sequence). DNA for the CDR3: TGTGCCAGCAGCCAAGATCCTCTTTGGACAAATCAAGAGACCCAGTACTTC. Its protein product is CASSQDPLWTNQETQYF.

The V call is TRBV4-3, the J call TRBJ2-1; 9 bases fit TRBD2. The trim removed 0 bases at V and 9 bases at J, leaving 12 bases unmatched. CDR1 and CDR2 from the germline V gene are LGHNA and YSLEER. This CDR3 spans 17 amino acids. The DNA for the CDR3 is TGCGCCAGCAGCCAAGATCATGCGGCGGGGGGGCTCAGTGAGCAGTTCTTC. Translating gives CASSQDHAAGGLSEQFF.

The chain links TRBV13 to TRBJ2-2; TRBD2 matches at 7 bases. The CDR3 is 13 residues long. Germline CDR1 is PRHDT and CDR2 is FYEKMQ (reference sequence). Unmatched junction bases numbered 2, after V lost 5 bases and J lost 5 bases. The DNA for the CDR3 is TGTGCCAGCAGCCAGCGGGGTACCGGGGAGCTGTTTTTT. Its protein is CASSQRGTGELFF.

This chain joins TRBV2 and TRBJ2-7, with 13 nucleotides matching TRBD2. CDR1 and CDR2 from the germline V gene are SNHLY and FYNNEI. The ends lost 6 bases at V and 6 bases at J; junction bases unmatched: 8. This CDR3 has 15 residues. CDR3 DNA: TGTGCCAGCAGACCTACTAGCGGGGGGGCCCTCGAGCAGTACTTC. Translating gives CASRPTSGGALEQYF.

The chain has TRBV7-9 and TRBJ1-2; TRBD1 aligns across 7 bases. Germline CDR1 SEHNR, CDR2 FQNEAQ (reference sequence). Trimming took 4 bases from V and 3 from J; bases not matched to a gene: 17. The CDR3 extends over 18 amino acids. CDR3 sequence (DNA): TGTGCCAGCAGCTCCACCGTGACAGGGTCTGGCGGAGACTATGGCTACACCTTC. This codes for CASSSTVTGSGGDYGYTF.

The rearrangement links TRBV3-1 (or the pseudogene TRBV3-2) to TRBJ1-2; 7 bases match TRBD1. The CDR3 sequence is 14 residues long. Germline V gene data show CDR1 as LGHDT and CDR2 as YNNKEL (reference sequence). The J segment lost 4 bases and the V segment lost 2 bases, leaving 4 bases of the junction unmatched. The CDR3 DNA reads as TGTGCCAGCAGCCAACCCGACAGGGCCTATGGCTACACCTTC. It codes for CASSQPDRAYGYTF.

Details on this clone: This same CDR3 is encoded by further DNA sequences in the sample. J is TRBJ1-1 and V is TRBV2, with 8 bases that match TRBD1. The germline gives CDR1 SNHLY, CDR2 FYNNEI. The junction had 5 bases not matched to a gene; V was cut back by 6 bases and J by 5 bases. This CDR3 contains 13 residues. CDR3 coding DNA: TGTGCCAGCAGCGCAGGGGGCGGGACTGAAGCTTTCTTT. Translated, it gives CASSAGGGTEAFF. Together with reference TRBV2 and TRBJ1-1, the CDR3 gives the full variable domain: EPEVTQTPSHQVTQMGQEVILRCVPISNHLYFYWYRQILGQKVEFLVSFYNNEISEKSEIFDDQFSVERPDGSNFTLKIRSTKLEDSAMYFCASSAGGGTEAFFGQGTRLTVV.